The 32 T cell receptor beta chains below were found in one sample sequenced in a study of cytomegalovirus exposure and HLA in healthy donors. In the PCR, 60 Vbeta and 13 Jbeta primers were used. Repertoires were generated with immunoSEQ multiplex PCR, while TCRdb's copy carries only in-frame clones and drops some. The profile covers some 150,000 clones, with roughly 9.8% appearing a single time and 1.5% to 2% taken by the ten largest. Input material: PBMCs. These receptors were taken from a man aged 50-60 years in good health and CMV-seronegative.

This clone turned up a few times. The J gene is TRBJ1-1, the V gene TRBV7-8; D remains unclear. Germline V gene sequence: CDR1 SGHVS, CDR2 FQNEAQ. This CDR3 region has 13 residues. V was shortened by 0 bases and J by 1 base, with 3 bases between the two germline ends. The CDR3 region is CASSLAGNTEAFF. CDR3 in DNA: TGTGCCAGCAGCTTAGCCGGGAACACTGAAGCTTTCTTT.

The sample holds a few counts of this clone. This chain's CDR3 is CASRGQQETQYF. The CDR3 DNA follows: TGTGCCAGCAGGGGACAGCAAGAGACCCAGTACTTC. This sequence joins TRBV25-1 and TRBJ2-5; 7 bases are shared with TRBD1. CDR1 is MGHDK and CDR2 is SYGVNS in the germline V gene. The CDR3 is 12 amino acids. Germline trimming cut 6 bases from V and 2 bases from J; bases unmatched to any gene: 0.

V and J are TRBV7-9 and TRBJ1-2; TRBD1 is a possible D gene (5 bases). The length of the CDR3 is 14 residues. Germline V gene lookup returns CDR1 SEHNR and CDR2 FQNEAQ (reference sequence). V was pared by 5 bases and J by 2 bases, with 12 bases between. DNA for the CDR3: TGTGCCAGCAGCCCAGGGATTGGAAACTATGGCTACACCTTC. The encoded protein is CASSPGIGNYGYTF.

The chain links TRBV5-1 to TRBJ1-4; 8 nucleotides line up with TRBD1. The V segment lost 2 bases and the J segment 8 bases; nucleotides outside the gene matches: 17. The CDR3 runs 18 residues. The V gene's germline CDR1 is SGHRS and CDR2 YFSETQ. In DNA form, the CDR3 reads TGCGCCAGCAGCTTTTCCCCCCCCGGACAGGGTTCCGAAGAAAAACTGTTTTTT. It is translated as CASSFSPPGQGSEEKLFF.

This chain uses TRBV9 with TRBJ1-1, with 10 nucleotides matching TRBD1. Losses at the gene ends were 3 bases for V and 4 bases for J; bases not matched to a gene: 6. The CDR3 extends over 15 amino acids. CDR1 SGDLS and CDR2 YYNGEE come from the germline V gene. The CDR3 nucleotides read TGTGCCAGCAGCGGGGGGGACAGGGGAGGCACTGAAGCTTTCTTT. As protein: CASSGGDRGGTEAFF.

J is TRBJ1-3 and V is TRBV11-3; unclear D gene. CDR3 length: 17 residues. Germline loops: CDR1 SGHNT, CDR2 YENEEA. V lost 5 bases and J lost 1, with 18 bases in between. CDR3 DNA sequence: TGTGCCAGCAGCCCCCCCCCTGAGGGTAGTTCTGGAAACACCATATATTTT. This gives the protein CASSPPPEGSSGNTIYF.

This clone was counted a few times. The rearrangement joins TRBV4-1 to TRBJ1-6; D gene unclear. V was shortened by 4 bases and J by 8 bases, with 9 bases between the two germline ends. CDR3 size: 13 residues. Germline values: CDR1 MGHRA, CDR2 YSYEKL. The CDR3 coding sequence is TGCGCCAGCAGCCCCGGGATGGATTCACCCCTCCACTTT. Protein: CASSPGMDSPLHF.

This clone was detected a few times. The chain is built from TRBV18 and TRBJ2-7; no reliable D call. This CDR3 contains 13 residues. V was clipped by 0 bases and J by 3 bases, with 6 bases between them. Germline V gene lookup returns CDR1 KGHSH and CDR2 LQKENI. The CDR3 protein is CASSPPGNYEQYF. The CDR3 region has the DNA TGTGCCAGCTCACCACCGGGCAACTACGAGCAGTACTTC.

In this sample, this clone turned up a few times. This chain joins TRBV28 and TRBJ2-5; 10 bases align to TRBD1. CDR3 length equals 14 residues. J was trimmed by 7 bases and V by 6 bases; bases with no gene match: 8. Germline loops: CDR1 MDHEN, CDR2 SYDVKM. In nucleotides, the CDR3 is TGTGCCAGCAGGATCGGACAGGGGGGTGGGACCCAGTACTTC. Translating it yields CASRIGQGGGTQYF.

The J gene is TRBJ2-5, the V gene TRBV10-3, with 15 bases aligning to TRBD2. Germline assignment: CDR1 ENHRY and CDR2 SYGVKD. CDR3 length: 17 amino acids. V lost 6 bases, J lost 4 bases, and 9 bases stayed unmatched. In nucleotides, the CDR3 is TGTGCCATCAGCCCCGGACTAGCGGGGGGGCAGGGAGAGACCCAGTACTTC. Translating gives CAISPGLAGGQGETQYF.

The rearrangement links TRBV6-1 to TRBJ2-6; D is perhaps TRBD2 (6 bases). V was pared by 6 bases and J by 3 bases, with 12 bases between. Germline V gene data show CDR1 as MNHNS and CDR2 as SASEGT. The length of the CDR3 is 15 residues. CDR3 amino acids: CASRWRGDGANVLTF. CDR3 nucleotides: TGTGCCAGCAGGTGGAGGGGAGATGGGGCCAACGTCCTGACTTTC.

This sequence joins TRBV18 and TRBJ1-1; 10 bases fit TRBD1. The CDR3 is 16 residues long. V lost 3 bases and J lost 4; bases outside the gene matches: 8. Per the germline V gene, CDR1 is KGHSH and CDR2 is LQKENI. Here the CDR3 reads CASSPGQGSGGTEAFF. CDR3 bases: TGTGCCAGCTCACCGGGACAGGGGAGCGGCGGCACTGAAGCTTTCTTT.

This clone was observed a few times. This chain links TRBV30 with TRBJ1-2; D possibly corresponds to TRBD1 (5 bases). V was clipped by 3 bases and J by 4 bases, with 12 bases between them. Germline lookup yields CDR1 GTSNPN and CDR2 SVGIG (reference sequence). There are 13 residues in the CDR3. This CDR3 reads CAWSRFGGYGYTF. The CDR3, as DNA: TGTGCCTGGAGCCGTTTCGGGGGCTATGGCTACACCTTC.

This clone was seen only a few times. CDR3 DNA: TGTGCTAGTGGTTTGATGGGGGGGCGATGGACAGATACGCAGTATTTT. Amino acid sequence: CASGLMGGRWTDTQYF. The rearrangement uses TRBV12-5 and TRBJ2-3; possible D gene TRBD2, 7 bases. Looked up from germline, CDR1 is LGHNT and CDR2 is FRNRAP. This CDR3 has 16 residues. The V end lost 2 bases, the J end lost 3 bases, and 15 bases lay between the germline ends.

As regards this clone: Other DNA sequences of this sample code for an identical CDR3. The genes are TRBV5-1 and TRBJ1-1; D remains unclear. The V gene lost 0 bases and the J gene lost 1 base, with 4 bases spanning the gap. The CDR3 has 13 amino acids. Germline values: CDR1 SGHRS, CDR2 YFSETQ. CDR3 sequence reads: CASSLARNTEAFF. As DNA, the CDR3 is TGCGCCAGCAGCTTGGCCAGGAACACTGAAGCTTTCTTT. Full variable domain (remainder filled in from reference TRBV5-1 and TRBJ1-1): KAGVTQTPRYLIKTRGQQVTLSCSPISGHRSVSWYQQTPGQGLQFLFEYFSETQRNKGNFPGRFSGRQFSNSRSEMNVSTLELGDSALYLCASSLARNTEAFFGQGTRLTVV.

The chain is built from TRBV20-1 and TRBJ2-1, with 8 bases fitting TRBD1. The CDR3 totals 11 residues. V lost 5 bases, J lost 8 bases, and 2 bases stayed unmatched. Germline CDR1 is DFQATT and CDR2 is SNEGSKA (reference sequence). CDR3 region: CSAGTGYEQFF. The CDR3 bases are TGCAGTGCTGGGACAGGCTATGAGCAGTTCTTC.

This chain joins TRBV5-5 and TRBJ1-1; 7 bases agree with TRBD1. Germline loops: CDR1 SGHKS, CDR2 YYEKEE (reference sequence). Trimming took 3 bases from V and 8 from J; bases not matched to a gene: 7. The CDR3 has 13 residues. The DNA of the CDR3 is TGTGCCAGCAGCTGGAGGACAGGAAGGGAAGCTTTCTTT. Protein product: CASSWRTGREAFF. The full variable domain, its missing parts supplied by reference TRBV5-5 and TRBJ1-1, is DAGVTQSPTHLIKTRGQQVTLRCSPISGHKSVSWYQQVLGQGPQFIFQYYEKEERGRGNFPDRFSARQFPNYSSELNVNALLLGDSALYLCASSWRTGREAFFGQGTRLTVV.

The chain combines TRBV5-1 with TRBJ2-2; D not certain. Germline lookup yields CDR1 SGHRS and CDR2 YFSETQ. There are 13 residues in the CDR3. The V gene lost 3 bases and the J gene lost 0 bases, with 3 bases spanning the gap. The CDR3 region is CASSSSNTGELFF. The CDR3 DNA follows: TGCGCCAGCAGCTCTTCGAACACCGGGGAGCTGTTTTTT.

The chain uses TRBV6-5 and TRBJ1-1, with D perhaps TRBD1 (6 bases). CDR1 is MNHEY, CDR2 SVGAGI, per germline. V was trimmed by 6 bases and J by 0 bases, leaving 14 bases between them. The CDR3 runs to 15 residues. The CDR3 sequence is CASRDTDRMNTEAFF. DNA of the CDR3: TGTGCCAGCAGGGACACAGACAGGATGAACACTGAAGCTTTCTTT.

This chain links TRBV10-3 with TRBJ2-4; 12 bases are a match to TRBD1. V lost 4 bases, J lost 9 bases, and 10 bases stayed unmatched. The CDR3 runs 16 residues. CDR1 and CDR2 from the germline V gene are ENHRY and SYGVKD. CDR3 protein: CAISGAGTGGLGIQYF. The CDR3, as DNA: TGTGCCATCAGTGGTGCAGGGACAGGGGGCCTTGGCATTCAGTACTTC.

This clone appeared a few times. The chain links TRBV7-8 to TRBJ2-1, with TRBD1 matching over 8 bases. The CDR3 covers 14 residues. V trimming: 1 base; J trimming: 9 bases; junction bases outside the gene matches: 5. CDR1 is SGHVS and CDR2 is FQNEAQ in the germline V gene. As DNA, the CDR3 is TGTGCCAGCAGCTTAGAAGGACAGGGCGGTGAGCAGTTCTTC. Its translation: CASSLEGQGGEQFF. Complete variable domain (other parts from reference TRBV7-8 and TRBJ2-1): GAGVSQSPRYKVAKRGQDVALRCDPISGHVSLFWYQQALGQGPEFLTYFQNEAQLDKSGLPSDRFFAERPEGSVSTLKIQRTQQEDSAVYLCASSLEGQGGEQFFGPGTRLTVL.

V is TRBV19 and J is TRBJ1-6; D not resolved. CDR1 and CDR2 (germline): LNHDA, SQIVND (reference sequence). The CDR3 contains 15 residues. Trimming stripped 1 base from V and 6 bases from J, with 10 bases between. The CDR3 spells CASSIGGTGNSPLHF. The CDR3 DNA reads TGTGCCAGTAGTATAGGCGGCACGGGTAATTCACCCCTCCACTTT. Variable domain in full (rest from reference TRBV19 and TRBJ1-6): DGGITQSPKYLFRKEGQNVTLSCEQNLNHDAMYWYRQDPGQGLRLIYYSQIVNDFQKGDIAEGYSVSREKKESFPLTVTSAQKNPTAFYLCASSIGGTGNSPLHFGNGTRLTVT.

CDR3 region: CASSPGQRDNEQFF. In DNA, the CDR3 is TGTGCCAGCAGCCCGGGACAGCGAGACAATGAGCAGTTCTTC. The chain uses TRBV4-2 and TRBJ2-1, with 7 positions matching TRBD1. With V trimmed by 4 bases and J by 5 bases, 5 bases remained unmatched. CDR1 is LGHNA, CDR2 YNFKEQ, per germline. The CDR3 runs to 14 residues.

This rearrangement joins TRBV28 to TRBJ2-7; TRBD1 agrees at 9 bases. Germline V gene data show CDR1 as MDHEN and CDR2 as SYDVKM. V lost 5 bases and J lost 2; bases outside the gene matches: 7. CDR3 length: 15 residues. CDR3 sequence: CASSLPGQGTYEQYF. The CDR3 DNA reads TGTGCCAGCAGTCTCCCGGGACAGGGAACCTACGAGCAGTACTTC.

This clone showed up just a few times. The chain is built from TRBV25-1 and TRBJ1-2; TRBD1 is a possible D gene (5 bases). V gave up 8 bases and J gave up 2 bases, with 24 bases separating them. Germline lookup yields CDR1 MGHDK and CDR2 SYGVNS. The CDR3 totals 17 residues. In nucleotides, the CDR3 is TGTGCCAGCCGCCCCCCCATGGGGCAGGGCCCAAACTATGGCTACACCTTC. Protein product: CASRPPMGQGPNYGYTF.

J is TRBJ2-7 and V is TRBV2; 8 positions agree with TRBD1. CDR1 is SNHLY, CDR2 FYNNEI, per germline. With V trimmed by 5 bases and J by 6 bases, 9 bases remained unmatched. The CDR3 covers 14 residues. The CDR3, as DNA: TGTGCCAGCAGTTTCGGACAGGGAACAAGCGAGCAGTACTTC. Translated, it gives CASSFGQGTSEQYF. Combining the CDR3 with reference TRBV2 and TRBJ2-7 gives the whole variable domain EPEVTQTPSHQVTQMGQEVILRCVPISNHLYFYWYRQILGQKVEFLVSFYNNEISEKSEIFDDQFSVERPDGSNFTLKIRSTKLEDSAMYFCASSFGQGTSEQYFGPGTRLTVT.

This sequence joins TRBV18 and TRBJ1-1; D uncertain. In germline, CDR1 is KGHSH, CDR2 LQKENI. Trimming shortened V by 3 bases and J by 0 bases, and 14 bases separated the two germline ends. The CDR3 has 16 residues. The CDR3 region has the DNA TGTGCCAGCTCACCGAGATTGGTGTCCATGAACACTGAAGCTTTCTTT. Amino acids: CASSPRLVSMNTEAFF. Complete variable domain (other parts from reference TRBV18 and TRBJ1-1): NAGVMQNPRHLVRRRGQEARLRCSPMKGHSHVYWYRQLPEEGLKFMVYLQKENIIDESGMPKERFSAEFPKEGPSILRIQQVVRGDSAAYFCASSPRLVSMNTEAFFGQGTRLTVV.

The table lists this clone with a few counts. J is TRBJ2-5 and V is TRBV6-6, with 7 nucleotides matching TRBD2. Germline CDR1 and CDR2: MNHNY and SVGAGI (reference sequence). The CDR3 length is 13 residues. Unmatched junction bases numbered 2, after V lost 2 bases and J lost 5 bases. The CDR3 DNA follows: TGTGCCAGCAGTTACGGGGGGGAGGAGACCCAGTACTTC. Translation: CASSYGGEETQYF.

Notes on this clone: An end of the junction does not agree with germline; a read error may underlie this. This chain uses TRBV19 with TRBJ2-1; maybe TRBD2 (6 bases). In germline, CDR1 is LNHDA, CDR2 SQIVND (reference sequence). The CDR3 covers 14 residues. CDR3 region: CASSTGGAGSEEFF. For the CDR3, the DNA is TGTGCCAGTAGTACGGGTGGGGCCGGGAGTGAGGAGTTCTTC.

This chain joins TRBV5-6 and TRBJ1-1, with 8 bases lining up with TRBD1. With V trimmed by 4 bases and J by 2 bases, 7 bases remained unmatched. CDR1 SGHDT and CDR2 YYEEEE come from the germline V gene. The CDR3 length is 15 residues. The CDR3 loop is CASSPMGQANTEAFF. CDR3 nucleotides: TGTGCCAGCAGCCCCATGGGACAGGCTAACACTGAAGCTTTCTTT.

V usage is TRBV4-2 and J usage is TRBJ2-3, with 11 bases identical to TRBD2. This CDR3 region has 15 residues. V gave up 1 base and J gave up 5 bases; unmatched junction bases: 2. Per germline, CDR1 LGHNA and CDR2 YNFKEQ. The CDR3 coding sequence is TGTGCCAGCAGCCAAGCCCTAGCGGGAGGAGATACGCAGTATTTT. As protein: CASSQALAGGDTQYF.

This clone was found a few times. V gene TRBV5-6 combines with J gene TRBJ1-2; a possible D gene is TRBD1 (5 bases). The CDR3 is 15 amino acids. Germline CDR1 SGHDT, CDR2 YYEEEE. Between the trimmed V and J ends, which lost 0 bases and 5 bases, there was a span of 14 bases. This CDR3 is CASSLGRGRGYGYTF. In DNA form, the CDR3 reads TGTGCCAGCAGCTTGGGGCGGGGTAGGGGTTATGGCTACACCTTC.